The sequence of this T cell receptor (beta chain) was determined in a study of blood T cell repertoires in COVID-19. At the level of the study: Researchers got acute and convalescent COVID-19 samples from the United States, Italy and Spain. T cells, B-cell-depleted T cells, or PBMCs supplied cDNA or gDNA.

In the original analysis: Reference gene primer amplification gave estimated nucleated cell counts. Clones were read by immunoSEQ multiplex PCR, and TCRdb kept only the in-frame ones, dropping some. V, J and clone size were drawn from that table, and D and trimming were deduced from the DNA. The sample lists approximately 200,000 clones, roughly three quarters occurring once. Germline-derived CDR1 and CDR2 are SGHKS and YYEKEE (reference sequence). The CDR3 runs 16 residues. Unmatched junction bases numbered 12, after V lost 6 bases and J lost 4 bases. Material: peripheral blood. The source is a man between 60 and 75 years old with active or convalescent COVID-19. The V call is TRBV5-5, the J call TRBJ1-1, with 10 bases that match TRBD1. The CDR3 spells CASNQMAGTGATEAFF. CDR3 nucleotides: TGTGCCAGCAACCAAATGGCCGGGACAGGGGCCACTGAAGCTTTCTTT.